This T cell receptor (beta chain) was sequenced in a study of T cells in Graves' hyperthyroidism and ophthalmopathy. Template material for amplifying TCR beta CDR3 regions consisted of RNA transcripts. TCR CDR3 regions were first amplified by RT-PCR with HTBI primers. TCRdb redid the calling of the multiplex PCR reads with MiXCR, one entry per CDR3 protein. The sample yields fewer than 650,000 distinct CDR3 sequences, about 15% seen once. This clonotype was found many times. V gave up 7 bases and J gave up 0 bases, with 13 bases separating them. CDR1 MDHEN and CDR2 SYDVKM come from the germline V gene. CDR3 length: 14 residues. PBMCs stemmed from 10 ml fresh peripheral blood.

This chain joins TRBV28 and TRBJ2-7, with D maybe TRBD1 (5 bases). The source is a woman in her thirties or forties with Graves' hyperthyroidism. Input material: blood. The CDR3 is CASTKQVASYEQYF. CDR3 in DNA: TGTGCCAGCACGAAACAGGTGGCCTCCTACGAGCAGTACTTC.